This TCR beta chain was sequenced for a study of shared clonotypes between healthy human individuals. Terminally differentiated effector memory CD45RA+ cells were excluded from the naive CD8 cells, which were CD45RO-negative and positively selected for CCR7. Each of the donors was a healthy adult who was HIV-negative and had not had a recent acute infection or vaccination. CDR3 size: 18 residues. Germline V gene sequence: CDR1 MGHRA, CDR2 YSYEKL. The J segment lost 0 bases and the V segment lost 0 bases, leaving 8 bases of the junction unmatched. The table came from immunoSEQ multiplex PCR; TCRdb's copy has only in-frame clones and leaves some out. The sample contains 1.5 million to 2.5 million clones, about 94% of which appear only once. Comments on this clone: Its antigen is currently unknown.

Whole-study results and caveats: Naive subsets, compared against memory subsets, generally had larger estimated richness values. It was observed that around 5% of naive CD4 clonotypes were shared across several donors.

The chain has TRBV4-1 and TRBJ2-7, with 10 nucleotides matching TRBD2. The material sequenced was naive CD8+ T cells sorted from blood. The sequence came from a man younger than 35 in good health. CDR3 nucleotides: TGCGCCAGCAGCCAAGAATCCCCTAGCGGGAGTTTCTCCTACGAGCAGTACTTC. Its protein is CASSQESPSGSFSYEQYF.